The 4 T cell receptor beta chains below all came from one sample that was sequenced in a study of OX40 agonist ivuxolimab in advanced cancers. Clones were sequenced by immunoSEQ multiplex PCR, and TCRdb holds only the in-frame ones, with some missing. The table lists about 21,000 clones, about 83% of them singletons. The material sequenced was CD4+ or CD8+ T cells sorted from blood, taken in a trial of the OX40 agonist ivuxolimab. The receptor source for this set is an adult with an advanced solid tumor such as melanoma, head and neck, liver or kidney cancer.

The chain employs TRBV6-1 and TRBJ2-7; 8 bases are shared with TRBD1. CDR1 is MNHNS and CDR2 is SASEGT in the germline V gene. The CDR3 runs 15 residues. The V and J ends lost 3 bases and 2 bases, in that order; junction bases with no gene match: 6. The CDR3 loop reads CASSERQGKPYEQYF. CDR3 nucleotide sequence: TGTGCCAGCAGTGAGAGACAGGGGAAACCCTACGAGCAGTACTTC.

CDR3: CASSRETGEYEQYF. CDR3 sequence (DNA): TGTGCCAGTAGTAGAGAGACAGGGGAGTACGAGCAGTACTTC. This chain joins TRBV19 and TRBJ2-7; the match to TRBD1 covers 8 bases. CDR1 is LNHDA and CDR2 is SQIVND in the germline V gene (reference sequence). V gave up 4 bases and J gave up 4 bases; unmatched junction bases: 6. This CDR3 contains 14 residues.

This clone appeared a few times. The rearrangement joins TRBV6-5 to TRBJ2-7; weak D call: TRBD2 (6 bases). V was shortened by 11 bases and J by 3 bases, with 20 bases between the two germline ends. CDR1 and CDR2 (germline): MNHEY, SVGAGI. The CDR3 consists of 14 residues. CDR3 coding DNA: TGTGCCTCGGAGCGGCGCCAGGGAGGCTACGAGCAGTACTTC. This codes for CASERRQGGYEQYF.

The chain couples TRBV29-1 to TRBJ1-2; 8 positions match TRBD1. Germline V gives CDR1 SQVTM, CDR2 ANQGSEA. V lost 3 bases and J lost 6; bases outside the gene matches: 0. The CDR3 totals 11 residues. This CDR3 reads CSVEDRDGYTF. In DNA, the CDR3 is TGCAGCGTTGAGGACAGGGATGGCTACACCTTC.